This T cell receptor beta chain was captured in a study of blood T cell repertoires in COVID-19. The protocol was immunoSEQ multiplex PCR, while the TCRdb copy is restricted to in-frame clones and leaves out a portion. The data hold more than 200,000 clones, with around nine tenths observed a single time. This TCR derives from a woman aged 50 to 60 who had recovered from COVID-19. The source material was PBMCs or T cells enriched from blood (not recorded which).

The CDR3 coding sequence is TGTGCCAGTAGCAAAGGGGGTGCTAGCACAGATACGCAGTATTTT. This codes for CASSKGGASTDTQYF. The V and J genes are TRBV19 and TRBJ2-3; weak D call: TRBD1 (6 bases). Germline-derived CDR1 and CDR2 are LNHDA and SQIVND (reference sequence). This CDR3 comprises 15 residues. Deletions cut 6 bases from V and 0 bases from J, with 13 bases between. Full variable domain (rest looked up from reference TRBV19 and TRBJ2-3): DGGITQSPKYLFRKEGQNVTLSCEQNLNHDAMYWYRQDPGQGLRLIYYSQIVNDFQKGDIAEGYSVSREKKESFPLTVTSAQKNPTAFYLCASSKGGASTDTQYFGPGTRLTVL.